A single sample gave rise to the 22 T cell receptor beta chains below, sequenced in a study of metastatic and nonmetastatic thyroid tumors. No treatment of any kind had been given to any patient before thyroid surgery. Through MiXCR, TCRdb re-clonotyped the PCR reads. The sample has 50,000 or so clones, over 20% seen once. Sequencing used blood. The receptors stem from a male donor with papillary thyroid cancer or a benign thyroid nodule (not recorded which). Some clones in this sample may be carry-over from other donors' samples.

This clone was seen many times. The genes are TRBV19 and TRBJ2-3, with no clear D. Germline values: CDR1 LNHDA, CDR2 SQIVND (reference sequence). The CDR3 is 13 amino acids. V was trimmed by 5 bases and J by 3 bases, leaving 9 bases between them. The CDR3 DNA reads as TGTGCCAGTAGTCCTCAGCAAACAGATACGCAGTATTTT. It translates to CASSPQQTDTQYF.

This clone was seen repeatedly, ten times or more. CDR3 DNA sequence: TGTGCCACCAGCAGAGTCGGACTAGCGGGAAACTACGAGCAGTACTTC. Its translation: CATSRVGLAGNYEQYF. The V call is TRBV15, the J call TRBJ2-7; 12 bases are shared with TRBD2. From germline, CDR1 is LNHNV and CDR2 YYDKDF (reference sequence). This CDR3 is built from 16 residues. J gave up 3 bases and V 1 base, and 4 bases lay outside the gene matches.

This clone was recorded a few times. A read error is possible here, since a much larger clone lies one base away. The chain carries TRBV12-3 or TRBV12-4 and TRBJ2-7; D possibly matches TRBD1 or TRBD2 (5 bases each). The CDR3 runs to 14 residues. Trimming pared 3 bases from V and 7 bases from J, leaving 16 bases between. The CDR3 is CASSFWDPHREQYF. The CDR3 nucleotides read TGTGCCAGCAGTTTCTGGGACCCCCATAGGGAGCAGTACTTC.

There are many counts of this clone. Other DNA sequences of this sample code for an identical CDR3. The chain is built from TRBV28 and TRBJ2-2; 9 bases line up with TRBD1. The CDR3 is 16 residues long. The V gene's germline CDR1 is MDHEN and CDR2 SYDVKM. V lost 4 bases and J lost 7; bases outside the gene matches: 10. The CDR3 protein is CASSSTGTGIRGELFF. The CDR3 bases are TGTGCCAGCAGTTCAACCGGGACAGGGATTCGCGGGGAGCTGTTTTTT.

This clone is judged medium-sized. The genes are TRBV5-1 and TRBJ1-6, with D hard to call. CDR3 length: 15 amino acids. Trimming stripped 4 bases from V and 4 bases from J, with 12 bases between. Germline CDR1 and CDR2: SGHRS and YFSETQ. CDR3 DNA: TGCGCCAGCAGCCCGGACGACGGGTATAATTCACCCCTCCACTTT. It codes for CASSPDDGYNSPLHF.

A few counts support this clone. Possible read error: a much larger clone is one base away. V and J are TRBV27 and TRBJ1-2, with 7 bases matching TRBD1. The CDR3 has 16 residues. Germline trimming cut 4 bases from V and 4 bases from J; bases unmatched to any gene: 12. Germline values: CDR1 MNHEY, CDR2 SMNVEV (reference sequence). CDR3 in DNA: TGTGCCAGCAGTTCCCCGTCGGTACAGGGGTTCTATGGCTACACCTTC. It encodes CASSSPSVQGFYGYTF.

This clone was found many times. V gene TRBV15 combines with J gene TRBJ2-7, with 10 bases fitting TRBD1. The CDR3 loop spans 15 amino acids. Germline CDR1 is LNHNV and CDR2 is YYDKDF (reference sequence). J gave up 6 bases and V 4 bases, and 9 bases lay outside the gene matches. The CDR3 protein is CATSKEDRGDGEQYF. The CDR3 DNA follows: TGTGCCACCAGCAAAGAGGACAGGGGGGACGGCGAGCAGTACTTC.

The sample holds a few counts of this clone. The sample holds other DNA sequences that translate to the same CDR3. The chain carries TRBV9 and TRBJ2-7; no reliable D call. Germline assignment: CDR1 SGDLS and CDR2 YYNGEE. The CDR3 covers 14 residues. V was clipped by 4 bases and J by 1 base, with 12 bases between them. The CDR3 here is CASSPRANSYEQYF. CDR3 DNA sequence: TGTGCCAGCAGCCCCCGAGCGAATTCCTACGAGCAGTACTTC.

This clone was recorded only once. CDR3 in amino acids: CASSLESEDNSPLHF. The DNA of the CDR3 is TGTGCCAGCAGCTTAGAGTCAGAGGATAATTCACCCCTCCACTTT. The J gene is TRBJ1-6, the V gene TRBV11-3; D remains ambiguous. Trimming pared 0 bases from V and 5 bases from J, leaving 8 bases between. Per germline, CDR1 SGHNT and CDR2 YENEEA. The CDR3 runs 15 residues.

This clone was seen ten or more times. CDR3 coding DNA: TGTGCCAGCATGGGGACCGGGACAGGGACTTACGAGCAGTACTTC. Protein sequence: CASMGTGTGTYEQYF. V is TRBV2 and J is TRBJ2-7; 9 nucleotides match TRBD1. V lost 7 bases to trimming and J lost 4 bases; unmatched junction nucleotides: 11. The CDR3 has 15 amino acids. The germline CDR1 and CDR2 sequences are SNHLY and FYNNEI.

The V call is TRBV25-1, the J call TRBJ2-7; D ambiguous. The CDR3 extends over 12 amino acids. The germline CDR1 and CDR2 sequences are MGHDK and SYGVNS. Trimming left V 2 bases short and J 6 bases short, with 8 bases between. CDR3 in amino acids: CASSEGRTEQYF. CDR3 in DNA: TGTGCCAGCAGTGAAGGAAGGACCGAGCAGTACTTC.

This clone appeared many times. The V call is TRBV19, the J call TRBJ2-3, with 8 nucleotides matching TRBD1. This CDR3 has 15 amino acids. Germline CDR1 LNHDA, CDR2 SQIVND (reference sequence). V was pared by 9 bases and J by 4 bases, with 12 bases of the junction left unmatched. CDR3 DNA sequence: TGTGCCAGCCAATGGACAGGGATGGGTTCAGATACGCAGTATTTT. Amino acids: CASQWTGMGSDTQYF. Drawing the rest from reference TRBV19 and TRBJ2-3, the complete variable domain is DGGITQSPKYLFRKEGQNVTLSCEQNLNHDAMYWYRQDPGQGLRLIYYSQIVNDFQKGDIAEGYSVSREKKESFPLTVTSAQKNPTAFYLCASQWTGMGSDTQYFGPGTRLTVL.

This clone was seen a handful of times. The V and J genes are TRBV6-1 and TRBJ2-7; D is unclear. Trimming took off 10 bases at V and 3 bases at J, with 13 bases between the two ends. The germline CDR1 and CDR2 sequences are MNHNS and SASEGT. The CDR3 is made up of 12 amino acids. The CDR3 reads CATRIHLYEQYF. CDR3 bases: TGTGCCACCAGGATCCACCTCTACGAGCAGTACTTC.

J is TRBJ2-7 and V is TRBV5-1; D remains ambiguous. Germline CDR1 SGHRS, CDR2 YFSETQ. The CDR3 has 12 amino acids. Trimming pared 2 bases from V and 7 bases from J, leaving 10 bases between. Written as DNA, the CDR3 is TGCGCCAGCAGCTTTAGCCCGACGGAGCAGTACTTC. The encoded protein is CASSFSPTEQYF.

The chain joins TRBV30 to TRBJ2-3, with D tentatively TRBD2 (5 bases). The CDR3 extends over 16 amino acids. Trimming left V 3 bases short and J 6 bases short, with 22 bases between. Germline V lookup: CDR1 GTSNPN, CDR2 SVGIG (reference sequence). CDR3 coding DNA: TGTGCCTGGAGGGCCTTCCTTACAGCGGAGGTGGATACGCAGTATTTT. Protein: CAWRAFLTAEVDTQYF.

This clone has a handful of counts. The chain is built from TRBV19 and TRBJ2-7; D remains ambiguous. The CDR3 length is 15 residues. Between the trimmed V and J ends, which lost 10 bases and 1 base, there was a span of 20 bases. CDR1 and CDR2 (germline): LNHDA, SQIVND (reference sequence). The DNA of the CDR3 is TGTGCCATTAGCACAAATAGGGCCTGGTCCTACGAGCAGTACTTC. It specifies CAISTNRAWSYEQYF.

There are many counts of this clone. Distinct nucleotide sequences in the sample also encode this CDR3. The rearrangement uses TRBV20-1 and TRBJ2-5; 7 bases are a match to TRBD2. V dropped 0 bases and J dropped 2; count of bases not matched to a gene: 9. The CDR3 extends over 16 amino acids. Looked up from germline, CDR1 is DFQATT and CDR2 is SNEGSKA (reference sequence). The CDR3 spells CSARDPSKLAQETQYF. The CDR3 nucleotides read TGCAGTGCTAGAGATCCGTCCAAACTAGCGCAAGAGACCCAGTACTTC.

CDR3 sequence (DNA): TGTGCCAGCAGCCAAGACGCCTCCCGGGAGCGGGGTCAGCCCCAGCATTTT. As protein: CASSQDASRERGQPQHF. The chain joins TRBV4-2 to TRBJ1-5; D remains unclear. The germline gives CDR1 LGHNA, CDR2 YNFKEQ. This CDR3 spans 17 amino acids. V dropped 0 bases and J dropped 6 bases, with 18 bases sitting between them.

This clone came up many times. The V and J genes are TRBV19 and TRBJ2-2; D gene unclear. Germline-derived CDR1 and CDR2 are LNHDA and SQIVND (reference sequence). This CDR3 has 15 residues. V was trimmed by 4 bases and J by 2 bases, leaving 11 bases between them. CDR3 sequence: CASSTGLGNTGELFF. The CDR3, as DNA: TGTGCCAGTAGTACCGGGCTCGGTAACACCGGGGAGCTGTTTTTT. The full variable domain, with the rest looked up from reference TRBV19 and TRBJ2-2, is DGGITQSPKYLFRKEGQNVTLSCEQNLNHDAMYWYRQDPGQGLRLIYYSQIVNDFQKGDIAEGYSVSREKKESFPLTVTSAQKNPTAFYLCASSTGLGNTGELFFGEGSRLTVL.

This clone was found many times. V usage is TRBV5-4 and J usage is TRBJ1-2; TRBD1 matches at 9 bases. This CDR3 has 14 residues. The J segment lost 3 bases and the V segment lost 2 bases, leaving 2 bases of the junction unmatched. CDR1 SGHNT and CDR2 YYREEE come from the germline V gene (reference sequence). The CDR3 DNA is TGTGCCAGCAGCTTAGGACAGGGGCACTATGGCTACACCTTC. Amino acid sequence: CASSLGQGHYGYTF. Drawing the rest from reference TRBV5-4 and TRBJ1-2, the complete variable domain is ETGVTQSPTHLIKTRGQQVTLRCSSQSGHNTVSWYQQALGQGPQFIFQYYREEENGRGNFPPRFSGLQFPNYSSELNVNALELDDSALYLCASSLGQGHYGYTFGSGTRLTVV.

Many counts were recorded for this clone. The rearrangement uses TRBV30 and TRBJ1-6, with TRBD1 matching 11 bases. The CDR3 contains 16 residues. Germline assignment: CDR1 GTSNPN and CDR2 SVGIG (reference sequence). The V and J ends lost 3 bases and 3 bases, in that order; junction bases with no gene match: 4. The CDR3 sequence is CAWRDRGRSYNSPLHF. Written as DNA, the CDR3 is TGTGCCTGGAGGGACAGGGGGCGAAGCTATAATTCACCCCTCCACTTT.

This clone came up many times. The rearrangement joins TRBV19 to TRBJ1-2; TRBD1 matches at 9 bases. The CDR3 has 13 residues. V dropped 11 bases and J dropped 5; count of bases not matched to a gene: 9. From germline, CDR1 is LNHDA and CDR2 SQIVND (reference sequence). The CDR3 DNA sequence: TGTGCCTCCAAACCGGGACAGGGATATGGCTACACCTTC. Translated, it gives CASKPGQGYGYTF.